The present entry profiles one TCR beta chain with its context. This CDR3 comprises 13 residues. The ends lost 5 bases at V and 6 bases at J; junction bases unmatched: 7. CDR1 is SGHTA, CDR2 FQGNSA, per germline. The data were produced by immunoSEQ multiplex PCR, yet TCRdb's version contains in-frame clones alone and is incomplete. The top ten hold approximately 0.84% of the sample, which has around 260,000 clones, around nine tenths seen once. These data originate in a study of blood T cell repertoires in COVID-19. In the study overall: Material from acute and convalescent COVID-19 was sourced from the United States, Italy and Spain.

Specimen: peripheral blood. The clonotype originates from a man aged 25-40 years with acute or convalescent COVID-19. The chain couples TRBV7-2 to TRBJ2-7; 7 bases fit TRBD1. This CDR3 is CASSLDRAGEQYF. CDR3 in DNA: TGTGCCAGCAGCCTAGACAGGGCGGGCGAGCAGTACTTC.